The clone carrying this T cell receptor beta chain was recorded a few times. Its antigen is not known. From RNA transcripts, TCR beta CDR3 regions were amplified. First-round RT-PCR of the TCR CDR3 relied on the HTBI primer set. TCRdb ran MiXCR on the multiplex PCR reads and lists one entry per CDR3 protein. The data show hundreds of thousands of distinct CDR3 sequences, around 38% seen once. This record comes from a study of T cells in Graves' hyperthyroidism and ophthalmopathy. The V end lost 0 bases, the J end lost 8 bases, and 17 bases lay between the germline ends. The CDR3 contains 16 residues. The germline CDR1 and CDR2 sequences are LNHDA and SQIVND (reference sequence). Whole-study findings and limits: Most clonotypes expanded in the thyroid (above 0.001) were also present in blood.

Sequencing used blood. The rearrangement uses TRBV19 and TRBJ1-5; a possible D gene is TRBD1 (6 bases). The origin of this receptor is a man between 18 and 35 years old with Graves' hyperthyroidism. The CDR3 DNA reads as TGTGCCAGTAGTATAGAATGGGGCAGGGGAGCTAAGCCCCAGCATTTT. Amino acid sequence: CASSIEWGRGAKPQHF.